This T cell receptor (beta chain) came from a study of blood T cell repertoires in COVID-19. There are 14 residues in the CDR3. Looked up from germline, CDR1 is SGHAT and CDR2 is FQNNGV. Trimming cost V 3 bases and J 4 bases, with 10 bases left between them. This clone has a single count. The assay was immunoSEQ multiplex PCR, and TCRdb's table has in-frame clones only and misses some. This table has fewer than 250,000 clones, about nine tenths appearing once. The rearrangement joins TRBV11-2 to TRBJ1-3, with a weak D call TRBD1 (6 bases). Sequencing input: peripheral blood. The source is a man younger than 45 with COVID-19, enrolled during active disease. This CDR3 is CASSFRTEGNTIYF. Here the CDR3 DNA reads TGTGCCAGCAGCTTCCGGACAGAAGGAAACACCATATATTTT.